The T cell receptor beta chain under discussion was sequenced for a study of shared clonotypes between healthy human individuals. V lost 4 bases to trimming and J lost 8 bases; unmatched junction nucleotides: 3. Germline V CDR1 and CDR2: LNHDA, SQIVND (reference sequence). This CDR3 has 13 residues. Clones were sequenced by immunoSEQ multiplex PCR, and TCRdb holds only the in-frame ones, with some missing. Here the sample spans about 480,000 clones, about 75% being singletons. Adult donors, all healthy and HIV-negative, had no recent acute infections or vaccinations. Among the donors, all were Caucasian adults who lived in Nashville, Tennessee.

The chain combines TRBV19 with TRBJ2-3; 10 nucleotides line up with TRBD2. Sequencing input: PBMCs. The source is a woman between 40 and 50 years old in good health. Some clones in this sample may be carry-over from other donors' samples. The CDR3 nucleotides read TGTGCCAGTAGTACTAGCGGGAGCTCTACGCAGTATTTT. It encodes CASSTSGSSTQYF.